The 23 T cell receptor beta chains reported below all come from one sample, sequenced in a study of T-cell reconstitution after alpha-beta-depleted transplantation in children. During its preparation, the TCRbeta library received unique molecular identifiers. In TCRdb, the PCR reads were re-called with MiXCR into one record per CDR3 protein. Here the sample spans around 700,000 distinct CDR3 sequences, around 12% being singletons. Sequenced material: PBMCs, taken before TCRalphabeta/CD19-depleted stem cell transplant. These receptors came from a girl under 10 years old with congenital amegakaryocytic thrombocytopenia, due to receive a stem cell transplant.

As concerns this clonotype: Just one base apart from a much larger clone, this may be a read error. The rearrangement links TRBV25-1 to TRBJ2-5; D is ambiguous. The germline V and J ends were trimmed by 2 bases and 3 bases, with 13 bases remaining between them. The V gene's germline CDR1 is MGHDK and CDR2 SYGVNS. This CDR3 has 15 residues. This CDR3 reads CASSEGQIRKETQYF. CDR3 nucleotide sequence: TGTGCCAGCAGTGAAGGGCAGATAAGGAAAGAGACCCAGTACTTC.

This clonotype showed up many times. This chain joins TRBV7-9 and TRBJ2-7; D not resolved. V was shortened by 5 bases and J by 0 bases, with 14 bases between the two germline ends. This CDR3 has 15 amino acids. Germline V gives CDR1 SEHNR, CDR2 FQNEAQ (reference sequence). The chain's CDR3 is CASSLLAQISYEQYF. CDR3 DNA: TGTGCCAGCAGCCTTCTTGCCCAGATCTCCTACGAGCAGTACTTC.

There are a few counts of this clonotype. V is TRBV27 and J is TRBJ2-1; unclear D gene. Germline V gene sequence: CDR1 MNHEY, CDR2 SMNVEV (reference sequence). The CDR3 contains 14 residues. The V and J ends lost 2 bases and 7 bases respectively, with 12 bases between them. The CDR3 here is CASSLVRPANEQFF. The CDR3 DNA reads as TGTGCCAGCAGTTTAGTTCGTCCAGCAAATGAGCAGTTCTTC.

The CDR3, as DNA: TGCAGTGCTAGAGGACAACTCTCCTACAATGAGCAGTTCTTC. The encoded protein is CSARGQLSYNEQFF. The chain links TRBV20-1 to TRBJ2-1; D gene uncertain. Germline V gene data show CDR1 as DFQATT and CDR2 as SNEGSKA (reference sequence). Trimming shortened V by 1 base and J by 0 bases, and 7 bases separated the two germline ends. There are 14 residues in the CDR3.

There are many counts of this clonotype. The V gene is TRBV29-1, the J gene TRBJ2-5; TRBD2 aligns across 8 bases. Germline-derived CDR1 and CDR2 are SQVTM and ANQGSEA. V lost 7 bases, J lost 5 bases, and 9 bases stayed unmatched. This CDR3 spans 13 amino acids. CDR3 loop: CSGTSTQWETQYF. In nucleotides, the CDR3 is TGCAGCGGGACTAGCACCCAGTGGGAGACCCAGTACTTC.

V and J are TRBV6-5 and TRBJ2-5; 8 bases map to TRBD2. The CDR3 length is 17 residues. Germline-derived CDR1 and CDR2 are MNHEY and SVGAGI. V shed 3 bases and J 1 base; nucleotides not matched to a gene: 10. The CDR3 protein is CASSYTRTSYGQETQYF. The CDR3 region has the DNA TGTGCCAGCAGTTATACCCGGACTAGCTATGGCCAAGAGACCCAGTACTTC.

For this clonotype: A much larger clone differs from this one at a single base, so this may be a read error. This chain joins TRBV18 and TRBJ2-3; 7 bases line up with TRBD2. V lost 11 bases and J lost 4; bases outside the gene matches: 15. This CDR3 is built from 15 residues. Germline V gene sequence: CDR1 KGHSH, CDR2 LQKENI. CDR3 loop: CAGYRPGLTPDTQYF. The CDR3 nucleotides read TGTGCCGGGTACAGACCGGGACTAACTCCAGATACGCAGTATTTT.

Ten or more counts support this clonotype. The chain uses TRBV20-1 and TRBJ2-7; possible D gene TRBD2, 5 bases. Germline assignment: CDR1 DFQATT and CDR2 SNEGSKA (reference sequence). V was clipped by 5 bases and J by 0 bases, with 11 bases between them. This CDR3 is built from 13 residues. CDR3 DNA: TGCAGTGCTGGGGAGTTCAGCTCCTACGAGCAGTACTTC. Protein product: CSAGEFSSYEQYF.

This clonotype occurred many times. The chain has TRBV20-1 and TRBJ2-3; 9 nucleotides agree with TRBD1. Losses at the gene ends were 7 bases for V and 2 bases for J; bases not matched to a gene: 10. The CDR3 covers 15 residues. Germline CDR1 and CDR2: DFQATT and SNEGSKA (reference sequence). The CDR3 DNA follows: TGCAGTGTTCTCCTGGGGACAGGGAACACAGATACGCAGTATTTT. Its translation: CSVLLGTGNTDTQYF.

The gene calls are TRBV7-8 and TRBJ2-3, with D maybe TRBD2 (5 bases). The V gene's germline CDR1 is SGHVS and CDR2 FQNEAQ. V lost 5 bases, J lost 4 bases, and 16 bases lay in between. The CDR3 length is 15 residues. The CDR3 DNA follows: TGTGCCAGCAGCGTTACGGGATTTAGGGCAGATACGCAGTATTTT. Protein sequence: CASSVTGFRADTQYF.

This clonotype was counted only a few times. The rearrangement uses TRBV14 and TRBJ1-1; no clear D. CDR1 is SGHDN and CDR2 is FVKESK in the germline V gene. This CDR3 region has 12 residues. The V end was cut by 3 bases, the J end by 11 bases, with 13 bases between. CDR3 DNA sequence: TGTGCCAGCAGCCAGTGGCCGGCGCCCGCTTTCTTT. It codes for CASSQWPAPAFF.

This clonotype was recorded at least ten times. This chain connects TRBV29-1 to TRBJ2-3; D uncertain. The CDR3 extends over 13 amino acids. Trimming took 4 bases from V and 0 from J, leaving 8 bases between them. CDR1 is SQVTM and CDR2 is ANQGSEA in the germline V gene. Written as DNA, the CDR3 is TGCAGCGTTGGGGCCGGGAGCACAGATACGCAGTATTTT. This codes for CSVGAGSTDTQYF.

There are many counts of this clonotype. The J gene is TRBJ2-1, the V gene TRBV29-1; tentatively, D is TRBD2 (6 bases). CDR1 is SQVTM and CDR2 is ANQGSEA in the germline V gene. Trimming cost V 5 bases and J 9 bases, with 17 bases left between them. The CDR3 is 13 amino acids. This CDR3 reads CSVCSVPGGEQFF. CDR3 DNA: TGCAGCGTTTGTAGCGTCCCCGGGGGTGAGCAGTTCTTC.

This chain uses TRBV5-1 with TRBJ1-5; TRBD1 is a possible D gene (6 bases). V was pared by 0 bases and J by 1 base, with 14 bases between. Per the germline V gene, CDR1 is SGHRS and CDR2 is YFSETQ. This CDR3 region has 17 residues. Here the CDR3 reads CASSLGGGGASNQPQHF. CDR3 coding DNA: TGCGCCAGCAGCTTGGGAGGGGGAGGCGCCAGCAATCAGCCCCAGCATTTT. Variable domain in full (rest from reference TRBV5-1 and TRBJ1-5): KAGVTQTPRYLIKTRGQQVTLSCSPISGHRSVSWYQQTPGQGLQFLFEYFSETQRNKGNFPGRFSGRQFSNSRSEMNVSTLELGDSALYLCASSLGGGGASNQPQHFGDGTRLSIL.

The table lists this clonotype with many counts. V and J are TRBV29-1 and TRBJ2-1; D gene unclear. V was cut by 1 base and J by 5 bases, with 9 bases left in between. CDR3 size: 13 residues. Germline V gene data show CDR1 as SQVTM and CDR2 as ANQGSEA. Here the CDR3 reads CSVEARLNNEQFF. For the CDR3, the DNA is TGCAGCGTTGAAGCTCGGTTGAACAATGAGCAGTTCTTC.

V is TRBV29-1 and J is TRBJ2-7; D might be TRBD1 or TRBD2, each matching 5 bases. V dropped 4 bases and J dropped 0 bases, with 13 bases sitting between them. CDR1 and CDR2 (germline): SQVTM, ANQGSEA. CDR3 length: 14 residues. The CDR3 region is CSVAGRQSSYEQYF. The CDR3 region has the DNA TGCAGCGTTGCGGGACGGCAGAGCTCCTACGAGCAGTACTTC.

This clonotype has only a few counts. The chain combines TRBV12-3 or TRBV12-4 with TRBJ1-2; 8 bases map to TRBD1. V was pared by 5 bases and J by 8 bases, with 10 bases of the junction left unmatched. The CDR3 runs 14 residues. The CDR3 DNA sequence: TGTGCCAGCAGTAGGACAGGGCTTGGGGACGGCTACACCTTC. This gives the protein CASSRTGLGDGYTF.

The rearrangement links TRBV28 to TRBJ2-2, with D perhaps matching TRBD2 (5 bases). Germline assignment: CDR1 MDHEN and CDR2 SYDVKM. V was cut by 1 base and J by 6 bases, with 12 bases left in between. The CDR3 contains 15 residues. In nucleotides, the CDR3 is TGTGCCAGCAGTTTATTCCCTTGGCGGGCCGGGGAGCTGTTTTTT. This translates into CASSLFPWRAGELFF.

Note on this clonotype: Compared with germline, one end of the junction differs, possibly owing to a read error. The chain uses TRBV20-1 and TRBJ1-4; 7 positions match TRBD1. The CDR3 runs to 10 residues. CDR1 is DFQATT and CDR2 is SNEGSKA in the germline V gene (reference sequence). CDR3 sequence: CSAGGDRAIF. In nucleotides, the CDR3 is TGCAGTGCCGGAGGCGACAGGGCCATTTTT.

This clonotype was found many times. This chain uses TRBV2 with TRBJ1-3; D not certain. This CDR3 has 14 residues. CDR1 is SNHLY, CDR2 FYNNEI, per germline. The V end was cut by 2 bases, the J end by 3 bases, with 8 bases between. CDR3 coding DNA: TGTGCCAGCAGTGAACCGGAGTATGGAAACACCATATATTTT. Translation gives CASSEPEYGNTIYF.

This clonotype was detected many times. The genes are TRBV30 and TRBJ1-2; D is unclear. The CDR3 totals 14 residues. Germline CDR1 and CDR2: GTSNPN and SVGIG (reference sequence). V was pared by 4 bases and J by 2 bases, with 14 bases between. The CDR3 spells CAWTLGSGNYGYTF. The DNA of the CDR3 is TGTGCCTGGACCCTCGGGTCGGGAAACTATGGCTACACCTTC.

Of note for this clonotype: A read error may be the cause here, since a much bigger clone is one base away. The CDR3, as DNA: TGTGCCAGCAGCTTGCAAGGTACTCATCCCCAGCATTTT. This translates into CASSLQGTHPQHF. The chain combines TRBV5-8 with TRBJ1-5; D is uncertain. This CDR3 region has 13 residues. The germline CDR1 and CDR2 sequences are SGHTS and YDEGEE. Trimming took off 1 base at V and 10 bases at J, with 12 bases between the two ends.

Ten or more counts support this clonotype. The chain combines TRBV14 with TRBJ2-7; 10 bases fit TRBD1. The CDR3 runs to 13 residues. The junction had 3 bases not matched to a gene; V was cut back by 4 bases and J by 6 bases. CDR1 is SGHDN and CDR2 is FVKESK in the germline V gene. CDR3 in amino acids: CASSPGQGFEQYF. As DNA, the CDR3 is TGTGCCAGCAGCCCGGGACAGGGGTTCGAGCAGTACTTC.